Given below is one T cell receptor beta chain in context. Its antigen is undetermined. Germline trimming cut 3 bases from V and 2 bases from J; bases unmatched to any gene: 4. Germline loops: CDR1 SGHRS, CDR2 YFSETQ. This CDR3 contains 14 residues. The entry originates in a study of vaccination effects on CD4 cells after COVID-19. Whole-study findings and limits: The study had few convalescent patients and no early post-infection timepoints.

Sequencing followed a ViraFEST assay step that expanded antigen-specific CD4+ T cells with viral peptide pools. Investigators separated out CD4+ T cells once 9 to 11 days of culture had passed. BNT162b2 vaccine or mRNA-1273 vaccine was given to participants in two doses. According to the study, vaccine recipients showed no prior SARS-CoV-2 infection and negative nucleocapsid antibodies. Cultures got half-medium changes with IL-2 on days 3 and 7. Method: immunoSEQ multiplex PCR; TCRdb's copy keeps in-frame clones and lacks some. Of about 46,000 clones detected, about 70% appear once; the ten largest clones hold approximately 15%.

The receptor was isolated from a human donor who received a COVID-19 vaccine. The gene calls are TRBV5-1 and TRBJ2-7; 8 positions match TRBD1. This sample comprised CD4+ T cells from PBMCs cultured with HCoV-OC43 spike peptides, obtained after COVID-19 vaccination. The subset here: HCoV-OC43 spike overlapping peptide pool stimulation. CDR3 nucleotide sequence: TGCGCCAGCAGCTCCAGGGGGCGCGCCTACGAGCAGTACTTC. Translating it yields CASSSRGRAYEQYF.